This TCR beta chain was found in a study of blood T cell repertoires in COVID-19. Background on the study: Italy, Spain and the United States were the sources of the convalescent and acute COVID-19 samples. T cells, B-cell-depleted T cells, or PBMCs supplied cDNA or gDNA.

Only in-frame clones appear in the TCRdb table, and some are missing; sequencing was by immunoSEQ multiplex PCR. Found here are about 82,000 clones, around 83% of them singletons; the top ten hold around 15%. Trimming removed 6 bases at V and 2 bases at J, with 5 bases between. CDR3 size: 12 residues. The germline CDR1 and CDR2 sequences are MNHEY and SMNVEV (reference sequence). The receptor's source is a woman aged 60-70 years with acute or convalescent COVID-19. Sequenced input: peripheral blood. The gene calls are TRBV27 and TRBJ1-5; D call uncertain. This chain's CDR3 is CASRHGNQPQHF. The DNA for the CDR3 is TGTGCCAGCAGACACGGCAATCAGCCCCAGCATTTT.